This TCR beta chain comes out of a study of T cells in Graves' hyperthyroidism and ophthalmopathy. The germline CDR1 and CDR2 sequences are SGHTA and FQGTGA. The CDR3 is 16 residues long. Of note for this clonotype: Its target is not known. A clone one base away is much larger, so this may be a read error.

Researchers amplified the TCR beta CDR3 regions from RNA transcripts. During a first-round RT-PCR of the TCR CDR3, the HTBI primer set was used. One entry per CDR3 protein, called by TCRdb with MiXCR from the multiplex PCR reads. Among a few hundred thousand distinct CDR3 sequences listed, 46% were seen once. Criteria for exclusion of patients were uncontrolled infection, other autoimmune disease, pregnancy or lactation. Diagnosing involved the use of clinical symptoms, serum thyroxine and TRAb, thyroid ultrasound and orbital computed tomography. Findings and limits, study-wide: Progression to ophthalmopathy was predicted a median of roughly 6.5 months early. Clonotypes that were expanded in thyroid above 0.001 mostly appeared in blood too.

The specimen sequenced was peripheral blood or thyroid tissue (not recorded which). The clonotype comes from an adult woman with Graves' disease, either hyperthyroidism or ophthalmopathy (not recorded which). The chain joins TRBV7-3 to TRBJ2-6, with D possibly TRBD1 on 5 matching bases. The CDR3, as DNA: TGCGCCAGCAGCTCCCGGTTGGCCCCTGGGGCCAACGCCCTGACTTTC. Protein: CASSSRLAPGANALTF.